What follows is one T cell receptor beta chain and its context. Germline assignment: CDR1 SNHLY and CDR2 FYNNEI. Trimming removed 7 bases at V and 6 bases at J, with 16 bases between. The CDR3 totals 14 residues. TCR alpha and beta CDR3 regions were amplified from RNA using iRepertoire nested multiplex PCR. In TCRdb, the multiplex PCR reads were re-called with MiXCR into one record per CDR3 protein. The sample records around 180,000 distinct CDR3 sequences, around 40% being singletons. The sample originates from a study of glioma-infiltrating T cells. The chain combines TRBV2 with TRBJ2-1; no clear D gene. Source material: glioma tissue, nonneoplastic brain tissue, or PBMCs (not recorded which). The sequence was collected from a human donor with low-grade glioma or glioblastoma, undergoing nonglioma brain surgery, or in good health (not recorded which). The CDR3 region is CASTTSTQVNEQFF. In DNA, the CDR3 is TGTGCCAGCACAACTTCCACCCAGGTCAATGAGCAGTTCTTC. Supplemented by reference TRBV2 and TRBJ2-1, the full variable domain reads EPEVTQTPSHQVTQMGQEVILRCVPISNHLYFYWYRQILGQKVEFLVSFYNNEISEKSEIFDDQFSVERPDGSNFTLKIRSTKLEDSAMYFCASTTSTQVNEQFFGPGTRLTVL.